Below are 19 T cell receptor beta chains sequenced from a single sample in a study of T cells expressing NK-cell markers. TCRdb reprocessed the 5' RACE reads and keeps a single row for each CDR3 protein, giving no DNA. Its table lists a few hundred thousand distinct CDR3 sequences. Sequencing used blood T cells: a sorted CD56 or NKG2C T cell subset, CD4+ or CD8+ T cells, or bulk PBMC T cells (not recorded which). The receptors were sampled from a woman aged 45-65 years in good health.

The CDR3 protein is CASKDSSNQPQHF. The gene calls are TRBV10-2 and TRBJ1-5; the TRBD1 assignment by TCRdb is unverifiable without DNA. CDR3 length: 13 residues. CDR1 and CDR2 from the germline V gene are WSHSY and SAAADI.

The gene calls are TRBV5-1 and TRBJ1-2. CDR3 length equals 14 residues. Germline CDR1 and CDR2: SGHRS and YFSETQ. The CDR3 protein is CASSRGPEAYGYTF. Full variable domain (remainder filled in from reference TRBV5-1 and TRBJ1-2): KAGVTQTPRYLIKTRGQQVTLSCSPISGHRSVSWYQQTPGQGLQFLFEYFSETQRNKGNFPGRFSGRQFSNSRSEMNVSTLELGDSALYLCASSRGPEAYGYTFGSGTRLTVV.

The rearrangement joins TRBV29-1 to TRBJ1-2. Germline V CDR1 and CDR2: SQVTM, ANQGSEA. CDR3 length equals 12 residues. This CDR3 is CSVDKTNYGYTF.

The chain uses TRBV4-1 and TRBJ2-1; TCRdb's D gene call, TRBD2, goes unchecked for lack of DNA. CDR1 and CDR2 (germline): MGHRA, YSYEKL. CDR3 length: 16 amino acids. The CDR3 is CASSTPMETRDLGPFF.

The V and J genes are TRBV5-1 and TRBJ1-1; the TCRdb D gene call, TRBD1, has no DNA to confirm it. The CDR3 sequence is 15 residues long. Germline-derived CDR1 and CDR2 are SGHRS and YFSETQ. The CDR3: CASSLAGGKNTEAFF.

This chain uses TRBV7-2 with TRBJ2-3; there is no DNA to check the TCRdb D call of TRBD1. From germline, CDR1 is SGHTA and CDR2 FQGNSA. This CDR3 comprises 17 residues. This CDR3 is CASSPTHGQGWVDTQYF.

The rearrangement links TRBV6-5 to TRBJ2-1; TCRdb lists TRBD2, though no DNA is available to test this call. The CDR3 is 17 amino acids. Looked up from germline, CDR1 is MNHEY and CDR2 is SVGAGI. The chain's CDR3 is CASSLSSGRRTYNEQFF.

This chain connects TRBV23-1 to TRBJ2-4. TRBV23-1 is known as an ORF, though its function is uncertain. The CDR3 has 20 amino acids. The CDR3 sequence is CASSQSNEEIGLLAKNIQYF.

CDR3 loop: CAIPDSTGELFF. The chain is built from TRBV10-3 and TRBJ2-2. CDR1 and CDR2 from the germline V gene are ENHRY and SYGVKD. The CDR3 has 12 residues.

The chain joins TRBV20-1 to TRBJ2-1; TCRdb names TRBD2, which stays unverified in the absence of DNA. CDR1 is DFQATT, CDR2 SNEGSKA, per germline (reference sequence). This CDR3 is 13 amino acids long. This CDR3 is CSARLAGAGEQFF.

The chain is built from TRBV30 and TRBJ2-5; the TCRdb D gene call, TRBD1, has no DNA to confirm it. In germline, CDR1 is GTSNPN, CDR2 SVGIG (reference sequence). CDR3 length equals 13 residues. CDR3: CAWSGQYQETQYF.

V and J are TRBV5-6 and TRBJ2-5. Per the germline V gene, CDR1 is SGHDT and CDR2 is YYEEEE. This CDR3 is 13 amino acids long. CDR3 sequence: CASSTFRVETQYF.

The gene calls are TRBV20-1 and TRBJ1-2; no DNA is available, so the TRBD1 call from TCRdb remains unchecked. The CDR3 runs to 14 residues. Germline CDR1 and CDR2: DFQATT and SNEGSKA (reference sequence). This CDR3 is CSASHGAVNYGYTF.

V and J are TRBV20-1 and TRBJ2-1; TCRdb lists TRBD2, though no DNA is available to test this call. Germline V gene sequence: CDR1 DFQATT, CDR2 SNEGSKA (reference sequence). The CDR3 has 14 residues. The CDR3 here is CSASVSGLYNEQFF.

The chain couples TRBV6-6 to TRBJ2-2. Germline V gene sequence: CDR1 MNHNY, CDR2 SVGAGI (reference sequence). The CDR3 runs to 15 residues. The CDR3 loop reads CASSPRPENTGELFF.

This chain links TRBV29-1 with TRBJ1-1. From germline, CDR1 is SQVTM and CDR2 ANQGSEA. The CDR3 consists of 11 residues. CDR3: CSLSMNTEAFF.

The gene calls are TRBV11-2 and TRBJ2-3; TCRdb names TRBD2, which stays unverified in the absence of DNA. Germline CDR1 and CDR2: SGHAT and FQNNGV. CDR3 size: 17 residues. The CDR3 sequence is CASSLVGLAGITDTQYF.

The chain links TRBV28 to TRBJ1-2. Germline-derived CDR1 and CDR2 are MDHEN and SYDVKM. The CDR3 spans 14 residues. This chain's CDR3 is CASGPPAGSYGYTF.

The rearrangement links TRBV7-9 to TRBJ2-1; with no DNA, the TCRdb D assignment of TRBD2 cannot be verified. Germline-derived CDR1 and CDR2 are SEHNR and FQNEAQ (reference sequence). The CDR3 is made up of 14 amino acids. The CDR3 region is CASALRGRGNEQFF.